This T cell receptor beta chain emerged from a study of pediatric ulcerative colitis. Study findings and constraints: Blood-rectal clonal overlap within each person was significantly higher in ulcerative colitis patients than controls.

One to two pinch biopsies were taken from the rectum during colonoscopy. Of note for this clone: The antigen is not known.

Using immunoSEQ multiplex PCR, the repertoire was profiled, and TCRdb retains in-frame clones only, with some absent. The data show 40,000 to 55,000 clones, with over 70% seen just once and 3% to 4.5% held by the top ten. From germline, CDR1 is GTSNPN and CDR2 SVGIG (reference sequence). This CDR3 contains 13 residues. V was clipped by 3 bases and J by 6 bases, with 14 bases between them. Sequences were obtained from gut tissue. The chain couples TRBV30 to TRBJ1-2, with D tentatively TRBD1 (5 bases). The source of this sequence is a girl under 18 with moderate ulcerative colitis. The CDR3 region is CAWRGGAGNGYTF. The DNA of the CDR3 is TGTGCCTGGAGGGGAGGAGCAGGGAATGGCTACACCTTC. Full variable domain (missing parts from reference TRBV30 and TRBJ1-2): SQTIHQWPATLVQPVGSPLSLECTVEGTSNPNLYWYRQAAGRGLQLLFYSVGIGQISSEVPQNLSASRPQDRQFILSSKKLLLSDSGFYLCAWRGGAGNGYTFGSGTRLTVV.